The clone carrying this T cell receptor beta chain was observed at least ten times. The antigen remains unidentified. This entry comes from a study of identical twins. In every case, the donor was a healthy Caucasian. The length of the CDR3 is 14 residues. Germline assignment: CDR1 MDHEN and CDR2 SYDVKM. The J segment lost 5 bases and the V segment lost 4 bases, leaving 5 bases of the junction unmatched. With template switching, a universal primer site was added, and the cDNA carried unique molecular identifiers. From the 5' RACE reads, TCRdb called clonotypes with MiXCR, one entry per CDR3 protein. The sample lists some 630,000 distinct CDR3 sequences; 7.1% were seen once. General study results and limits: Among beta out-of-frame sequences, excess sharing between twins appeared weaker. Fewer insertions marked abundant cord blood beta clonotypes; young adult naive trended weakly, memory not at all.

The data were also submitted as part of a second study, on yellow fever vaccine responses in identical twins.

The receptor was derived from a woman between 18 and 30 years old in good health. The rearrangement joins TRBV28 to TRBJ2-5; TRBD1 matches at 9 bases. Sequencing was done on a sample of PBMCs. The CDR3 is CASSWGQGEETQYF. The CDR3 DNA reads TGTGCCAGCAGTTGGGGACAGGGTGAGGAGACCCAGTACTTC.